Included here is one TCR beta chain sequence, with context. Its antigen is not identified. The sample is drawn from a study of cytomegalovirus exposure and HLA in healthy donors. Germline V gives CDR1 SGHNT, CDR2 YYREEE (reference sequence). V was clipped by 4 bases and J by 3 bases; unmatched bases: 5. This CDR3 has 16 residues. The PCR used 60 Vbeta and 13 Jbeta primers. As originally analysed: A later analysis counted 70 million to 85 million unique TCR beta chains, roughly 11 million shared. TCRdb keeps only in-frame clones here, not all; method: immunoSEQ multiplex PCR. Clone size and the V and J calls come from that table; the DNA yielded D and trimming. The sample includes hundreds of thousands of clones, roughly 89% of them seen just once. Broader study findings: As confirmed in vitro, three CMV-associated chains were specific for CMV antigens. The study listed some 160 cytomegalovirus-associated TCR beta chains.

The sequence derives from a young woman in good health and CMV-seronegative. The sample taken for sequencing was PBMCs. V is TRBV5-4 and J is TRBJ1-4; 11 bases agree with TRBD1. CDR3 sequence reads: CASSTGTGGSNEKLFF. CDR3 DNA: TGTGCCAGCAGCACCGGGACAGGGGGGTCTAATGAAAAACTGTTTTTT.